These T cell receptor beta chains were read from a single sample in a study of T cell responses to AZD1222 COVID-19 vaccine. Sequencing used immunoSEQ multiplex PCR; TCRdb keeps in-frame clones, though not all of them. Found here are approximately 140,000 clones, roughly 90% of them singletons; the top ten hold just over 3%. This specimen consisted of peripheral blood, obtained on day 0 of AZD1222 vaccination. The receptors were gathered from an adult in good health. Both conserved end residues are part of each CDR3. Each record gives: clone size, V gene, D gene, J gene, CDR3 protein, CDR3 DNA. A D gene is named only where the DNA matches it firmly. Only some rows state a clone size, as once, few, many or a class for expanded clones.

NA	TRBV29-1	NA	TRBJ1-1	CSVDPWGPSTEAFF	TGCAGCGTTGACCCATGGGGGCCGAGCACTGAAGCTTTCTTT
NA	TRBV5-5	NA	TRBJ1-1	CASSWHEGWNTEAFF	TGTGCCAGCAGCTGGCACGAGGGGTGGAACACTGAAGCTTTCTTT
NA	TRBV7-3	NA	TRBJ2-7	CASSLDTRDFSYEQYF	TGTGCCAGCAGCTTAGACACCAGGGATTTCTCCTACGAGCAGTACTTC
NA	TRBV19	NA	TRBJ1-5	CASTDGTNQPQHF	TGTGCCAGTACAGACGGAACGAATCAGCCCCAGCATTTT
NA	TRBV19	TRBD1	TRBJ1-4	CASSPRGEDEKLFF	TGTGCCAGTAGCCCCAGGGGGGAGGATGAAAAACTGTTTTTT
NA	TRBV28	NA	TRBJ2-2	CASSTYGTLKAGELFF	TGTGCCAGCAGTACCTACGGGACTCTAAAGGCCGGGGAGCTGTTTTTT
NA	TRBV18	NA	TRBJ1-4	CASSRAGSTNEKLFF	TGTGCCAGCTCACGGGCAGGATCAACTAATGAAAAACTGTTTTTT
NA	TRBV5-1	TRBD1	TRBJ2-3	CASSLQGMPDTQYF	TGCGCCAGCAGCTTACAGGGGATGCCAGATACGCAGTATTTT
NA	TRBV28	TRBD2	TRBJ2-1	CASPSQFGQLAGPENYNEQFF	TGTGCCAGCCCAAGCCAGTTCGGCCAACTAGCGGGACCGGAGAACTACAATGAGCAGTTCTTC
few	TRBV11-2	NA	TRBJ2-1	CASSLDSQGYNEQFF	TGTGCCAGCAGCTTAGATAGTCAGGGGTACAATGAGCAGTTCTTC
NA	TRBV30	NA	TRBJ2-3	CACQGGTSTDTQYF	TGTGCCTGCCAGGGGGGAACGAGCACAGATACGCAGTATTTT
once	TRBV19	NA	TRBJ1-2	CASRFVYGYTF	TGTGCCAGTAGGTTCGTGTATGGCTACACCTTC
NA	TRBV7-2	NA	TRBJ1-2	CASSRDYYGYTF	TGTGCCAGCAGCCGGGATTACTATGGCTACACCTTC
NA	TRBV6-5	NA	TRBJ1-2	CVLGRGLLEGYTF	TGTGTCCTGGGTCGGGGGCTTCTAGAGGGCTACACCTTC
NA	TRBV3-1/TRBV3-2	NA	TRBJ1-2	CASSQDLDYGYTF	TGTGCCAGCAGCCAAGACTTGGACTATGGCTACACCTTC
NA	TRBV7-2	TRBD2	TRBJ2-5	CASSLAGVLETQYF	TGTGCCAGCAGCCTAGCGGGAGTTCTTGAGACCCAGTACTTC
NA	TRBV20-1	NA	TRBJ1-2	CSAGDGYTF	TGCAGTGCCGGGGATGGCTACACCTTC
NA	TRBV5-5	TRBD2	TRBJ2-2	CASSLIPSGSDTGELFF	TGTGCCAGCAGCTTGATCCCCAGCGGGAGTGACACCGGGGAGCTGTTTTTT
NA	TRBV6-5	NA	TRBJ1-1	CASSYSGRQGTEAFF	TGTGCCAGCAGTTACTCGGGTCGGCAGGGCACTGAAGCTTTCTTT
NA	TRBV2	NA	TRBJ2-5	CASRLTQQETQYF	TGTGCCAGCAGGTTGACCCAACAAGAGACCCAGTACTTC
NA	TRBV5-4	NA	TRBJ1-1	CASSLRTNTEAFF	TGTGCCAGCAGCTTGCGGACGAACACTGAAGCTTTCTTT
NA	TRBV9	TRBD1	TRBJ1-3	CASSVTTGINGNTIYF	TGTGCCAGCAGCGTTACGACAGGGATTAATGGAAACACCATATATTTT